This is a list of T cell receptor beta chains from one sample in a study of T-cell memory formation after mild COVID-19. TCRdb passed the 5' RACE reads through MiXCR, listing each CDR3 protein once. Among over 500,000 distinct CDR3 sequences, 17% were seen once, and the ten largest hold roughly 7.8%. The material sequenced was PBMCs or a T cell subset sorted from them (not recorded which). These receptors all come from an adult woman who had mild COVID-19 (a few samples of this study predate the infection). Cell type and time point are not known. Both conserved end residues are part of each CDR3. D genes are given only for firm matches. Clone size appears in some rows only: once, few, many, or a class for an expanded clone.

TRBV6-2/TRBV6-3	TRBD2	TRBJ2-1	NA	CASSRGTSGVGEQFF	TGTGCCAGCAGTCGGGGGACTAGCGGTGTGGGCGAGCAGTTCTTC
TRBV30	NA	TRBJ1-5	many	CAWSVGSLSNQPQHF	TGTGCCTGGAGTGTAGGCTCCTTGAGCAATCAGCCCCAGCATTTT
TRBV11-2	TRBD2	TRBJ2-5	NA	CASSLISGGETQYF	TGTGCCAGCAGCTTAATTAGCGGGGGAGAGACCCAGTACTTC
TRBV9	TRBD1	TRBJ1-6	NA	CASSAQTGFNSPLHF	TGTGCCAGCAGCGCCCAGACAGGGTTCAATTCACCCCTCCACTTT
TRBV27	NA	TRBJ1-6	few	CASGVDGQNSPLHF	TGTGCCAGCGGGGTTGACGGACAGAATTCACCCCTCCACTTT
TRBV6-5	TRBD2	TRBJ2-1	few	CASSYSTRLAGGVGDEQFF	TGTGCCAGCAGTTACTCGACCCGCCTAGCGGGAGGCGTAGGAGATGAGCAGTTCTTC
TRBV7-2	NA	TRBJ2-7	NA	CASSGLPYSGSYEQYF	TGTGCCAGCAGCGGGCTACCGTACTCCGGCTCCTACGAGCAGTACTTC
TRBV4-3	TRBD1	TRBJ1-4	few	CASSQDGQGRGKLFF	TGCGCCAGCAGCCAAGATGGACAGGGAAGGGGTAAACTGTTTTTT
TRBV4-1	TRBD2	TRBJ2-7	few	CASRSLVRGGAFEQYF	TGCGCCAGCAGATCCTTAGTTCGCGGGGGGGCTTTCGAGCAGTACTTC
TRBV4-2	NA	TRBJ2-3	few	CASRHLGGTDTQYF	TGTGCCAGCAGGCATCTGGGCGGGACAGATACGCAGTATTTT
TRBV3-1	TRBD2	TRBJ2-3	NA	CASSPGLAGDYTDTQYF	TGTGCCAGCAGCCCTGGACTAGCGGGGGACTACACAGATACGCAGTATTTT
TRBV29-1	NA	TRBJ2-5	few	CSVRPGGPGETQYF	TGCAGCGTCCGACCAGGTGGGCCTGGTGAGACCCAGTACTTC
TRBV11-3	TRBD2	TRBJ2-5	few	CASSFGGSSQETQYF	TGTGCCAGCAGCTTCGGGGGGTCCTCCCAAGAGACCCAGTACTTC
TRBV4-1	TRBD1	TRBJ1-4	few	CASSRGTANEKLFF	TGCGCCAGCAGCCGGGGGACAGCGAATGAAAAACTGTTTTTT
TRBV3-1	TRBD1	TRBJ1-4	many	CASSQYRGRNEKLFF	TGTGCCAGCAGCCAGTACAGGGGGCGTAATGAAAAACTGTTTTTT
TRBV7-9	NA	TRBJ1-2	few	CASNHLLQGDYGYTF	TGTGCCAGCAACCACCTATTACAGGGTGACTATGGCTACACCTTC
TRBV7-9	NA	TRBJ2-7	NA	CASSRRAPSEQYF	TGTGCCAGCAGCCGTCGGGCCCCAAGCGAGCAGTACTTC
TRBV4-1	NA	TRBJ1-2	few	CASSSDTTGPYGYTF	TGCGCCAGCAGCTCCGATACTACAGGGCCGTATGGCTACACCTTC
TRBV20-1	NA	TRBJ2-5	many	CSAFRLAETQYF	TGCAGTGCTTTCCGATTGGCGGAGACCCAGTACTTC
TRBV5-5	TRBD1	TRBJ1-6	few	CASSQGQRDSPLHF	TGTGCCAGCAGCCAGGGACAGAGGGACTCACCCCTCCACTTT
TRBV7-9	TRBD2	TRBJ2-3	few	CASSFPPGGPTDTQYF	TGTGCCAGCAGCTTCCCGCCGGGGGGGCCCACAGATACGCAGTATTTT
TRBV24-1	NA	TRBJ1-5	few	CATSGTPNQPQHF	TGTGCCACCAGTGGGACACCAAATCAGCCCCAGCATTTT
TRBV6-4	TRBD1	TRBJ2-5	few	CASSARNLQGWEETQYF	TGTGCCAGCAGTGCCAGGAACCTACAGGGGTGGGAAGAGACCCAGTACTTC
TRBV29-1	NA	TRBJ2-1	few	CSVWREYNNEQFF	TGCAGCGTTTGGAGGGAGTACAACAATGAGCAGTTCTTC
TRBV10-3	TRBD2	TRBJ2-1	few	CAISRGLAGKAFF	TGTGCCATCAGCCGGGGACTAGCGGGGAAGGCGTTCTTC
TRBV19	NA	TRBJ2-7	NA	CASKQGVNEQYF	TGTGCCAGTAAGCAGGGAGTGAACGAGCAGTACTTC
TRBV4-1	TRBD1	TRBJ1-1	NA	CASSPQGVLDEAFF	TGCGCCAGCAGCCCACAGGGGGTTTTGGATGAAGCTTTCTTT
TRBV5-1	NA	TRBJ2-7	many	CASSLGQGIYEQYF	TGTGCCAGCAGCTTAGGCCAGGGTATATACGAGCAGTACTTC
TRBV7-9	NA	TRBJ2-7	NA	CASSFSPYEQYF	TGTGCCAGCAGCTTTAGTCCCTACGAGCAGTACTTC
TRBV4-2	TRBD1	TRBJ2-3	NA	CASSSRQGVDTQYF	TGTGCCAGCAGCTCCAGACAGGGAGTGGATACGCAGTATTTT
TRBV4-2	NA	TRBJ2-1	NA	CASSPSQRLSNEQFF	TGTGCCAGCAGCCCCTCCCAGCGCCTAAGCAATGAGCAGTTCTTC
TRBV10-3	NA	TRBJ1-3	NA	CAISESKGTARLNTIYF	TGTGCCATCAGTGAGTCGAAGGGCACAGCTAGGTTGAACACCATATATTTT
TRBV10-3	NA	TRBJ1-5	few	CAISERGYSNQPQHF	TGTGCCATCAGTGAGAGGGGCTATAGCAATCAGCCCCAGCATTTT
TRBV29-1	TRBD1	TRBJ2-3	NA	CSVTGGIGPTDTQYF	TGCAGCGTGACAGGGGGGATCGGCCCGACAGATACGCAGTATTTT
TRBV5-1	NA	TRBJ1-5	NA	CASSMGGAGNQPQHF	TGCGCCAGCAGCATGGGGGGCGCGGGCAATCAGCCCCAGCATTTT
TRBV6-5	NA	TRBJ2-3	few	CASSLATGYGTDTQYF	TGTGCCAGCAGCCTAGCTACAGGGTATGGCACAGATACGCAGTATTTT
TRBV15	NA	TRBJ2-7	NA	CATSRDRASSSEQYF	TGTGCCACCAGCAGAGATAGGGCGAGTAGCTCTGAGCAGTACTTC
TRBV6-1	NA	TRBJ1-1	few	CASSELNTEAFF	TGTGCCAGCAGTGAATTGAACACTGAAGCTTTCTTT
TRBV11-2	TRBD2	TRBJ2-7	few	CASGGRLAVYEQYF	TGTGCCAGTGGGGGTCGACTAGCAGTCTACGAGCAGTACTTC
TRBV25-1	NA	TRBJ2-7	NA	CASRGARGEQYF	TGTGCCAGCAGAGGGGCTAGGGGCGAGCAGTACTTC